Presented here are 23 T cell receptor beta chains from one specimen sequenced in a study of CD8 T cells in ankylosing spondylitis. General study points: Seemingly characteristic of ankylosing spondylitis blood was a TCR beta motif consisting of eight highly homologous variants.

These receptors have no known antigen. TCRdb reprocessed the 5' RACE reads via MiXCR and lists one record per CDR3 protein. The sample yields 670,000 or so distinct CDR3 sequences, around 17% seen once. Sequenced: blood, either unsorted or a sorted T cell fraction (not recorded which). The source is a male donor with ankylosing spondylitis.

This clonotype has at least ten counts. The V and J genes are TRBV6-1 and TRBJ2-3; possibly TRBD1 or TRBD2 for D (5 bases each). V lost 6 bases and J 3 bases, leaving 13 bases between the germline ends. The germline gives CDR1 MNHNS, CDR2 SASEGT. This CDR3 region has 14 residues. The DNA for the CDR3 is TGTGCCAGCAGCCCTCTTGGGGGAACAGATACGCAGTATTTT. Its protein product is CASSPLGGTDTQYF.

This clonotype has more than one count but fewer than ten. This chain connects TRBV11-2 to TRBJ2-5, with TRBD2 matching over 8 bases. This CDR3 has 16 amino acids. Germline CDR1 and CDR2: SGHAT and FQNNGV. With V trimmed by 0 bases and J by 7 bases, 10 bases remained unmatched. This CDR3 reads CASSLDLAGGMVTQYF. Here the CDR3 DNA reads TGTGCCAGCAGCTTAGATCTGGCGGGGGGAATGGTGACCCAGTACTTC.

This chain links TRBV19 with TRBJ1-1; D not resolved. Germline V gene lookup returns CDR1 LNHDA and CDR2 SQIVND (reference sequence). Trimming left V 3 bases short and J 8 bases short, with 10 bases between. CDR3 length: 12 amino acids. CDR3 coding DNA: TGTGCCAGTAGTATTCCCTTCGGGGAAGCTTTCTTT. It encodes CASSIPFGEAFF.

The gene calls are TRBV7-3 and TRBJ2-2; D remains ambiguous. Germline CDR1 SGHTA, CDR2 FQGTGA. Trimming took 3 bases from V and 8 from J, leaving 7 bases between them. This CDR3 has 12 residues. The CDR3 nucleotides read TGTGCCAGCAGCTTTATCCCAGGGGAGCTGTTTTTT. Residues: CASSFIPGELFF.

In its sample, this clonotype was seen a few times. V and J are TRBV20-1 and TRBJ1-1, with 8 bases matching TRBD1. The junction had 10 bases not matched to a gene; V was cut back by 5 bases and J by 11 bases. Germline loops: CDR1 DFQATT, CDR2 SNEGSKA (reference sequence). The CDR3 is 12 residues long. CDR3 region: CSAYQGATPAFF. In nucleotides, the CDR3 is TGCAGTGCTTACCAGGGGGCGACACCGGCTTTCTTT.

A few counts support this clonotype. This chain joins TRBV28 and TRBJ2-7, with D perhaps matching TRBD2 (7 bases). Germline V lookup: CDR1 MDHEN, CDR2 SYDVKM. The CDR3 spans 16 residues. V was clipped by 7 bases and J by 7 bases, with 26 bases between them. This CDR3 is CASNFMATGRVGEQYF. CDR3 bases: TGTGCCAGCAATTTTATGGCAACAGGGAGGGTGGGTGAGCAGTACTTC. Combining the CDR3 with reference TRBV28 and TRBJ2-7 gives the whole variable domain DVKVTQSSRYLVKRTGEKVFLECVQDMDHENMFWYRQDPGLGLRLIYFSYDVKMKEKGDIPEGYSVSREKKERFSLILESASTNQTSMYLCASNFMATGRVGEQYFGPGTRLTVT.

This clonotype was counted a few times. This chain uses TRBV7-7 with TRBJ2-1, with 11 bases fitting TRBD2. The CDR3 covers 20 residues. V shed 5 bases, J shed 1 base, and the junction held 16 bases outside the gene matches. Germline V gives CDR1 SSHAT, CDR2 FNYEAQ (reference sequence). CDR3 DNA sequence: TGTGCCAGCAGCCTCCTTCCACCACTAGCGGGAGATATTTCCTACAATGAGCAGTTCTTC. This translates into CASSLLPPLAGDISYNEQFF.

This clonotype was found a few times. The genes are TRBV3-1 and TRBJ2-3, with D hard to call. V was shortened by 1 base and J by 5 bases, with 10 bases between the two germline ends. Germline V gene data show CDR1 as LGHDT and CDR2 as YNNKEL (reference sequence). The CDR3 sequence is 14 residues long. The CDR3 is CASSQALDRDTQYF. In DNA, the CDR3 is TGTGCCAGCAGCCAAGCCCTGGACCGAGATACGCAGTATTTT.

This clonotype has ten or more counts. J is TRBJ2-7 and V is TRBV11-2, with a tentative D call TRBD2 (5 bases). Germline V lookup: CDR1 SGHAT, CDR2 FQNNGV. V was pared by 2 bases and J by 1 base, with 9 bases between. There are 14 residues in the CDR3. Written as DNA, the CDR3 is TGTGCCAGCAGCTTATCTCGGGGTTCCTACGAGCAGTACTTC. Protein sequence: CASSLSRGSYEQYF.

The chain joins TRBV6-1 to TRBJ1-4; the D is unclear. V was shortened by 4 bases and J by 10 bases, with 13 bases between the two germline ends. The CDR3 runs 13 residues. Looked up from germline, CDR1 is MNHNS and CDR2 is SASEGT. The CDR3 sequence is CASSVQMEGKLFF. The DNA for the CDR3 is TGTGCCAGCAGTGTACAGATGGAGGGAAAACTGTTTTTT.

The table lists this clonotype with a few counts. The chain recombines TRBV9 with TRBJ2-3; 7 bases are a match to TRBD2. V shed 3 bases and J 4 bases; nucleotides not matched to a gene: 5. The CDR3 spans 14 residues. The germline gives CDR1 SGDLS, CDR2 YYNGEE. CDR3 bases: TGTGCCAGCAGCGCAGAGACTAGCTCAGATACGCAGTATTTT. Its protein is CASSAETSSDTQYF.

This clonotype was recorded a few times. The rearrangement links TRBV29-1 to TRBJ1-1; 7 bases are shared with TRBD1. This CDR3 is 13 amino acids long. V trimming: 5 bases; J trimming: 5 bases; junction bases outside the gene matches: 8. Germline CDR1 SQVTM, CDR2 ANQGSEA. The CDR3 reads CSVNQGVGTEAFF. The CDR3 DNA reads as TGCAGCGTTAACCAGGGGGTTGGGACTGAAGCTTTCTTT.

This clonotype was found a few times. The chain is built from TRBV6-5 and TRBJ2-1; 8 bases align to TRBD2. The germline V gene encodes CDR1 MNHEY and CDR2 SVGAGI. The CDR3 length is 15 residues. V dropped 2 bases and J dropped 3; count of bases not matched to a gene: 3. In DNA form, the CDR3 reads TGTGCCAGCAGTTACGCGGGGGGCAGCTACAATGAGCAGTTCTTC. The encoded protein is CASSYAGGSYNEQFF.

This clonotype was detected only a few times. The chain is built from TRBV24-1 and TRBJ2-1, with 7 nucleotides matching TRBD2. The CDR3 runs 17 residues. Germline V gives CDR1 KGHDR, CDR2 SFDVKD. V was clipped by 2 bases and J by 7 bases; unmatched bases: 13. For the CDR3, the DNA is TGTGCCACCAGTGATTCCACCTCGGCGGGAGTATGGAATGAGCAGTTCTTC. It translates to CATSDSTSAGVWNEQFF.

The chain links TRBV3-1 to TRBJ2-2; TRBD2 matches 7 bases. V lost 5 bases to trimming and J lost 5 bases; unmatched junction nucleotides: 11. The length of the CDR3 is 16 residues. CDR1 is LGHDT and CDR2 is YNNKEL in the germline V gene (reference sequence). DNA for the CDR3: TGTGCCAGCAGCGACAGCGGGCTAGCGGTTACCGGGGAGCTGTTTTTT. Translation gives CASSDSGLAVTGELFF.

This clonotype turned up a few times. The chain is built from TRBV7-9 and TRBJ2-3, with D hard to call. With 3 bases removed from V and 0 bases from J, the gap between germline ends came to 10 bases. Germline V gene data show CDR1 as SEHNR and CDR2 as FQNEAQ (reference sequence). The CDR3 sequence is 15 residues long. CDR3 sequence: CASSFRPASTDTQYF. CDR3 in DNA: TGTGCCAGCAGCTTCCGGCCAGCTAGCACAGATACGCAGTATTTT.

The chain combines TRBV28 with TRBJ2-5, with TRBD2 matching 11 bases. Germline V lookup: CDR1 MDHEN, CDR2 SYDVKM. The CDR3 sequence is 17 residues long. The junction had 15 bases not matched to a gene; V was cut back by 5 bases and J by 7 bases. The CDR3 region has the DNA TGTGCCAGCAGTCCCAAAGTTTTTGATAGCGGGAGGGGGACCCAGTACTTC. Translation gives CASSPKVFDSGRGTQYF.

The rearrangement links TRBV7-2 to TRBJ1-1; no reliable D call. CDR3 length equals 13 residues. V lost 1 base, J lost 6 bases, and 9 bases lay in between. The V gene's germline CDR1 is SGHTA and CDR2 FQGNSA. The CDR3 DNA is TGTGCCAGCAGCTTAGAGGTTCGGGCTGAAGCTTTCTTT. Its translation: CASSLEVRAEAFF.

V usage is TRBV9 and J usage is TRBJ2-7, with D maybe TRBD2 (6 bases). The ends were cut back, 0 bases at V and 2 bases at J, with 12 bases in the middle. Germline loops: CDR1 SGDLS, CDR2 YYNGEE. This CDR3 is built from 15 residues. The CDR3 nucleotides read TGTGCCAGCAGCGTAGCCGGGACTGGAACCTACGAGCAGTACTTC. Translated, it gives CASSVAGTGTYEQYF.

The chain's CDR3 is CASDGQGDGYEQYF. Here the CDR3 DNA reads TGTGCCAGCGATGGACAGGGTGACGGCTACGAGCAGTACTTC. The chain employs TRBV28 and TRBJ2-7; the match to TRBD1 covers 8 bases. The J segment lost 3 bases and the V segment lost 8 bases, leaving 9 bases of the junction unmatched. This CDR3 is 14 amino acids long. Germline loops: CDR1 MDHEN, CDR2 SYDVKM. Drawing the rest from reference TRBV28 and TRBJ2-7, the complete variable domain is DVKVTQSSRYLVKRTGEKVFLECVQDMDHENMFWYRQDPGLGLRLIYFSYDVKMKEKGDIPEGYSVSREKKERFSLILESASTNQTSMYLCASDGQGDGYEQYFGPGTRLTVT.

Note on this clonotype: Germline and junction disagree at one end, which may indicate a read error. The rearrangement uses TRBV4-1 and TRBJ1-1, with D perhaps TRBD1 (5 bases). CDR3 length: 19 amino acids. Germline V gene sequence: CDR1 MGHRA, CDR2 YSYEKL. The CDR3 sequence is CSSSQARLRDPRQRTEAFF. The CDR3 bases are TGCTCCAGCAGCCAAGCTCGCCTTAGGGATCCGAGACAGCGGACTGAAGCTTTCTTT.

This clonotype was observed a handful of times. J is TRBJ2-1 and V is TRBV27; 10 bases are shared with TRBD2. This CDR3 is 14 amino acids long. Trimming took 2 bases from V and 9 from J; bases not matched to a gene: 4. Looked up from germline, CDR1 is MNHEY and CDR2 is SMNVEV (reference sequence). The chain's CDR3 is CASSLSGRAIEQFF. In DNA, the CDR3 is TGTGCCAGCAGTTTAAGCGGGAGGGCCATTGAGCAGTTCTTC.

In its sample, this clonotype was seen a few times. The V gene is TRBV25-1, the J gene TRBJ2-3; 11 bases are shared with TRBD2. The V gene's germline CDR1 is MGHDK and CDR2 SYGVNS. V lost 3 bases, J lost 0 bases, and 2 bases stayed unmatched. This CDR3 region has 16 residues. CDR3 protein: CASSEGLADSTDTQYF. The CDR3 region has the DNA TGTGCCAGCAGTGAGGGACTAGCGGACAGCACAGATACGCAGTATTTT. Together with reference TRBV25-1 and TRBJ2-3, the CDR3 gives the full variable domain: EADIYQTPRYLVIGTGKKITLECSQTMGHDKMYWYQQDPGMELHLIHYSYGVNSTEKGDLSSESTVSRIRTEHFPLTLESARPSHTSQYLCASSEGLADSTDTQYFGPGTRLTVL.